The sequence of this T cell receptor (beta chain) was determined in a study of PD-1 blockade in classical Hodgkin lymphoma. Study observations and caveats: As was reported, newly diagnosed patients showed lower baseline TCR diversity than healthy donors did.

Time point defined: newly diagnosed, previously untreated cHL patient sample. Magnetic negative selection purified CD4+ T cells from thawed PBMCs. What served as comparison were PBMCs in newly diagnosed, untreated classical Hodgkin lymphoma. Data came from immunoSEQ multiplex PCR; TCRdb stores just in-frame clones and leaves some out. The sample shows tens of thousands of clones, 80% to 90% of them seen only once. On this clone itself: Its antigen is unidentified. The junction departs from germline at one end; a sequencing error may be responsible.

The CDR3 sequence is 13 residues long. CDR1 is GTSNPN and CDR2 is SVGIG in the germline V gene (reference sequence). The sequencing input was CD4+ T cells from blood. This sequence originates from a human donor with classical Hodgkin lymphoma. J is TRBJ2-7 and V is TRBV30, with 13 nucleotides matching TRBD2. CDR3: CAGRTSGGYEQYF. The CDR3 DNA reads as TGTGCCGGGAGGACTAGCGGGGGTTACGAGCAGTACTTC.